These 15 T cell receptor beta chains were all obtained from the same sample, sequenced in a study of CD8 T cells in ankylosing spondylitis. One entry per CDR3 protein results from TCRdb running MiXCR on the 5' RACE reads. In the table there are approximately 250,000 distinct CDR3 sequences, approximately 30% of which are singletons. Sequencing used blood, either unsorted or a sorted T cell fraction (not recorded which). The receptors were gathered from a male donor with ankylosing spondylitis or in good health (not recorded which).

Only a few counts were recorded for this clonotype. The J gene is TRBJ2-1, the V gene TRBV6-5; TRBD1 matches 7 bases. V lost 0 bases and J lost 5; bases outside the gene matches: 7. Germline lookup yields CDR1 MNHEY and CDR2 SVGAGI. The length of the CDR3 is 16 residues. The CDR3 nucleotides are TGTGCCAGCAGTTACTCGGAAGGACAGGAGGACAATGAGCAGTTCTTC. Translation: CASSYSEGQEDNEQFF.

CDR3: CAISYGTRSGETQYF. The CDR3 coding sequence is TGTGCCATCAGTTATGGGACTAGATCGGGCGAGACCCAGTACTTC. V and J are TRBV10-3 and TRBJ2-5; 8 bases line up with TRBD2. The germline gives CDR1 ENHRY, CDR2 SYGVKD. There are 15 residues in the CDR3. V gave up 5 bases and J gave up 5 bases; unmatched junction bases: 10.

This clonotype was seen only a few times. This rearrangement joins TRBV7-9 to TRBJ2-3; 12 bases agree with TRBD2. The length of the CDR3 is 16 residues. The V gene end was trimmed by 5 bases and the J gene end by 5 bases; junction bases not matched to a gene: 8. Germline V CDR1 and CDR2: SEHNR, FQNEAQ (reference sequence). CDR3 sequence reads: CASSKLAGGNGDTQYF. As DNA, the CDR3 is TGTGCCAGCAGCAAACTAGCGGGGGGTAACGGAGATACGCAGTATTTT.

In its sample, this clonotype was seen once. The chain links TRBV21-1 to TRBJ2-5; TRBD2, as called in the table, went unchecked against the DNA. TRBV21-1 is deemed a pseudogene. The CDR3 is 17 amino acids. CDR3 protein: CASSKAAGGGGQETQYF. CDR3 coding DNA: TGTGCCAGCAGCAAAGCCGCCGGGGGAGGAGGGCAAGAGACCCAGTACTTC.

This rearrangement joins TRBV9 to TRBJ2-2, with D perhaps matching TRBD1 or TRBD2 (5 bases each). Per germline, CDR1 SGDLS and CDR2 YYNGEE. Trimming stripped 0 bases from V and 5 bases from J, with 11 bases between. The CDR3 loop spans 15 amino acids. The CDR3 nucleotides read TGTGCCAGCAGCGTAGGTGGGGGTGATACCGGGGAGCTGTTTTTT. It specifies CASSVGGGDTGELFF.

The rearrangement uses TRBV6-6 and TRBJ1-6, with D possibly being TRBD1 (5 bases). CDR1 is MNHNY, CDR2 SVGAGI, per germline (reference sequence). The CDR3 loop spans 13 amino acids. Trimming left V 6 bases short and J 9 bases short, with 12 bases between. The CDR3 DNA is TGTGCCAGCAGCAACCGGGGCGTTTCACCCCTCCACTTT. This translates into CASSNRGVSPLHF.

The V call is TRBV4-1, the J call TRBJ2-3, with 7 bases fitting TRBD2. This CDR3 region has 13 residues. Germline loops: CDR1 MGHRA, CDR2 YSYEKL. V lost 3 bases to trimming and J lost 8 bases; unmatched junction nucleotides: 5. This chain's CDR3 is CASSQRGLITQYF. CDR3 DNA sequence: TGCGCCAGCAGCCAGAGGGGACTAATTACGCAGTATTTT.

The chain has TRBV5-6 and TRBJ2-5, with 7 bases fitting TRBD2. Germline V gene sequence: CDR1 SGHDT, CDR2 YYEEEE. The V segment lost 0 bases and the J segment 0 bases; nucleotides outside the gene matches: 5. The CDR3 extends over 16 amino acids. DNA of the CDR3: TGTGCCAGCAGCTTGGTGGTGGCGGGGGACCAAGAGACCCAGTACTTC. Its protein product is CASSLVVAGDQETQYF.

The V gene is TRBV3-1, the J gene TRBJ2-1, with a tentative D call TRBD2 (6 bases). The CDR3 spans 13 residues. V was pared by 0 bases and J by 9 bases, with 9 bases between. Per the germline V gene, CDR1 is LGHDT and CDR2 is YNNKEL (reference sequence). The chain's CDR3 is CASSQEGLTEQFF. DNA for the CDR3: TGTGCCAGCAGCCAAGAGGGACTTACTGAGCAGTTCTTC.

This clonotype was seen a few times. This sequence joins TRBV20-1 and TRBJ2-3; D unclear. The CDR3 is 16 amino acids. Germline CDR1 is DFQATT and CDR2 is SNEGSKA (reference sequence). V dropped 6 bases and J dropped 4 bases, with 23 bases sitting between them. In DNA form, the CDR3 reads TGCAGTGCGAACGAGGCAGGTCGTAATCTTGCAGATACGCAGTATTTT. Its protein product is CSANEAGRNLADTQYF.

This chain uses TRBV12-3 or TRBV12-4 with TRBJ2-7; possible D gene TRBD2, 5 bases. Trimming removed 6 bases from V and 0 bases from J, with 12 bases in between. CDR3 length equals 14 residues. CDR3 loop: CASRLGDSSYEQYF. DNA for the CDR3: TGTGCCAGCAGACTCGGGGATAGCTCCTACGAGCAGTACTTC.

This clonotype has a handful of counts. The rearrangement uses TRBV6-2 or TRBV6-3 and TRBJ2-6; TRBD1 or TRBD2 may be the D gene (5 bases each). V was shortened by 7 bases and J by 4 bases, with 14 bases between the two germline ends. From germline, CDR1 is MNHEY and CDR2 SVGEGT. The CDR3 sequence is 15 residues long. The CDR3 reads CASNPLGTGANVLTF. The CDR3 DNA reads as TGTGCCAGCAACCCATTGGGGACCGGGGCCAACGTCCTGACTTTC.

The table lists this clonotype with a few counts. V gene TRBV29-1 combines with J gene TRBJ2-3; 7 bases agree with TRBD2. Germline lookup yields CDR1 SQVTM and CDR2 ANQGSEA. With V trimmed by 4 bases and J by 1 base, 8 bases remained unmatched. The CDR3 length is 15 residues. Here the CDR3 DNA reads TGCAGCGTTGTCGGCGGGGGAGGTGGCACAGATACGCAGTATTTT. This sequence encodes CSVVGGGGGTDTQYF.

There are many counts of this clonotype. The chain joins TRBV29-1 to TRBJ1-2, with a tentative D call TRBD1 (5 bases). The CDR3 loop spans 10 amino acids. Germline V lookup: CDR1 SQVTM, CDR2 ANQGSEA. The CDR3 bases are TGCAGTGGGGGAACCTATGGCTACACCTTC. It specifies CSGGTYGYTF.

The chain joins TRBV10-3 to TRBJ1-1; no clear D. The CDR3 sequence is 16 residues long. Germline CDR1 ENHRY, CDR2 SYGVKD. Trimming took off 0 bases at V and 1 base at J, with 12 bases between the two ends. The CDR3 region is CAISESGRIKNTEAFF. CDR3 coding DNA: TGTGCCATCAGTGAGTCAGGACGGATAAAGAACACTGAAGCTTTCTTT.